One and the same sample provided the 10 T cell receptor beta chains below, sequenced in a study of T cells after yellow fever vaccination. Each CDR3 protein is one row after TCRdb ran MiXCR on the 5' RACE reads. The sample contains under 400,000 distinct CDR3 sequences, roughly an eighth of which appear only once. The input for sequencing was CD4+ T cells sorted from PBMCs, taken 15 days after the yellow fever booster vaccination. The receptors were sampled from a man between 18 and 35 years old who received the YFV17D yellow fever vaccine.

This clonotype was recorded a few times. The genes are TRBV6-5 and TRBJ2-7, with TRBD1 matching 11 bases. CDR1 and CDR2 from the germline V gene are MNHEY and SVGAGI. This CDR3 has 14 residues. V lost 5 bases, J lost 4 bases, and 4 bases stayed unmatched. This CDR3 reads CASSRTGGLYEQYV. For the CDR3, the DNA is TGTGCCAGCAGTAGGACAGGGGGCTTGTACGAGCAGTACGTC.

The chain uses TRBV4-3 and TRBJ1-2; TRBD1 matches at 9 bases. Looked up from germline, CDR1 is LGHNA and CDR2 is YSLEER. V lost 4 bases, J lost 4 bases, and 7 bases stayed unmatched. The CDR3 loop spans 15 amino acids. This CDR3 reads CASSPRGQGLYGYTF. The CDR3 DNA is TGCGCCAGCAGCCCTCGCGGACAGGGGCTCTATGGCTACACCTTC.

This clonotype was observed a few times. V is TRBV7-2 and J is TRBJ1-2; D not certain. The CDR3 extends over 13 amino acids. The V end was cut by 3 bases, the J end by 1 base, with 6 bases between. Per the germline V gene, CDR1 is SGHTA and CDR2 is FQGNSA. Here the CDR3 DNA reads TGTGCCAGCAGCTTTTACATTAACTATGGCTACACCTTC. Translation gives CASSFYINYGYTF.

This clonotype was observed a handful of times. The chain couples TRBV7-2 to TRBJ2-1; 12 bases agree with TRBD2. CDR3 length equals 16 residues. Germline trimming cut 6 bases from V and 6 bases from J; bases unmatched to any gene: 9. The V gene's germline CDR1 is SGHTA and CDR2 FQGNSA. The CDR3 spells CASSPSLAGGVNEQFF. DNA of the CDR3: TGTGCCAGCAGTCCGTCTCTAGCGGGGGGGGTCAATGAGCAGTTCTTC.

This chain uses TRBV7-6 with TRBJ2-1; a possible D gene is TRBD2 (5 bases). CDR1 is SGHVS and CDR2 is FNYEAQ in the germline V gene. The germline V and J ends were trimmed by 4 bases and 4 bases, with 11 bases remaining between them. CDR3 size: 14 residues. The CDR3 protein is CASSSIRGYNEQFF. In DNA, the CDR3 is TGTGCCAGCAGCTCTATCCGGGGTTACAATGAGCAGTTCTTC.

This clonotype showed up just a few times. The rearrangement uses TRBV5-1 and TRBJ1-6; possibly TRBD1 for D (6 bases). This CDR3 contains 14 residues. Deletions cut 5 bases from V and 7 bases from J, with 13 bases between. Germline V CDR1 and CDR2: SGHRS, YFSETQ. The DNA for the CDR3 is TGCGCCAGCAGTCGAGAGGGGGACAATTCACCCCTCCACTTT. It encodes CASSREGDNSPLHF. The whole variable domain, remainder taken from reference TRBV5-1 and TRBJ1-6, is KAGVTQTPRYLIKTRGQQVTLSCSPISGHRSVSWYQQTPGQGLQFLFEYFSETQRNKGNFPGRFSGRQFSNSRSEMNVSTLELGDSALYLCASSREGDNSPLHFGNGTRLTVT.

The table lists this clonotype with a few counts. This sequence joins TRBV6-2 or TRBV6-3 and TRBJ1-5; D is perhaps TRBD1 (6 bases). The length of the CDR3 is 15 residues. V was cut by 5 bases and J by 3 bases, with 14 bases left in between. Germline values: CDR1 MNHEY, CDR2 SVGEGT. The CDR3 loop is CASSPHRDTNQPQHF. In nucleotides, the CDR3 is TGTGCCAGCAGTCCCCACCGGGACACCAATCAGCCCCAGCATTTT.

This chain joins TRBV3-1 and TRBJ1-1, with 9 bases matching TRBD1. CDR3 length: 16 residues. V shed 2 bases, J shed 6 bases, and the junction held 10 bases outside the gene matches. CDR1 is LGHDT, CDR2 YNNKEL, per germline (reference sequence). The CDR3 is CASSQTGTGRVAEAFF. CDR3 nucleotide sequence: TGTGCCAGCAGCCAAACCGGGACAGGGAGGGTCGCTGAAGCTTTCTTT. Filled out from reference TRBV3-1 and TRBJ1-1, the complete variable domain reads DTAVSQTPKYLVTQMGNDKSIKCEQNLGHDTMYWYKQDSKKFLKIMFSYNNKELIINETVPNRFSPKSPDKAHLNLHINSLELGDSAVYFCASSQTGTGRVAEAFFGQGTRLTVV.

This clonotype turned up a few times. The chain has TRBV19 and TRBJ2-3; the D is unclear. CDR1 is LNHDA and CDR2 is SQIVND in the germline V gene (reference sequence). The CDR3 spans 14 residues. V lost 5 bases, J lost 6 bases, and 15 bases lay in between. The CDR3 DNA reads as TGTGCCAGTAGTCCGCTGGCGGCCCAGGATACGCAGTATTTT. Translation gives CASSPLAAQDTQYF.

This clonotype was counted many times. CDR3 DNA sequence: TGTGCCAGCAGTTTACGGCAGGGAATACTCATGAACACTGAAGCTTTCTTT. It yields the protein CASSLRQGILMNTEAFF. This rearrangement joins TRBV12-3 or TRBV12-4 to TRBJ1-1; weak D call: TRBD1 (5 bases). V lost 2 bases and J lost 0, with 16 bases in between. There are 17 residues in the CDR3.